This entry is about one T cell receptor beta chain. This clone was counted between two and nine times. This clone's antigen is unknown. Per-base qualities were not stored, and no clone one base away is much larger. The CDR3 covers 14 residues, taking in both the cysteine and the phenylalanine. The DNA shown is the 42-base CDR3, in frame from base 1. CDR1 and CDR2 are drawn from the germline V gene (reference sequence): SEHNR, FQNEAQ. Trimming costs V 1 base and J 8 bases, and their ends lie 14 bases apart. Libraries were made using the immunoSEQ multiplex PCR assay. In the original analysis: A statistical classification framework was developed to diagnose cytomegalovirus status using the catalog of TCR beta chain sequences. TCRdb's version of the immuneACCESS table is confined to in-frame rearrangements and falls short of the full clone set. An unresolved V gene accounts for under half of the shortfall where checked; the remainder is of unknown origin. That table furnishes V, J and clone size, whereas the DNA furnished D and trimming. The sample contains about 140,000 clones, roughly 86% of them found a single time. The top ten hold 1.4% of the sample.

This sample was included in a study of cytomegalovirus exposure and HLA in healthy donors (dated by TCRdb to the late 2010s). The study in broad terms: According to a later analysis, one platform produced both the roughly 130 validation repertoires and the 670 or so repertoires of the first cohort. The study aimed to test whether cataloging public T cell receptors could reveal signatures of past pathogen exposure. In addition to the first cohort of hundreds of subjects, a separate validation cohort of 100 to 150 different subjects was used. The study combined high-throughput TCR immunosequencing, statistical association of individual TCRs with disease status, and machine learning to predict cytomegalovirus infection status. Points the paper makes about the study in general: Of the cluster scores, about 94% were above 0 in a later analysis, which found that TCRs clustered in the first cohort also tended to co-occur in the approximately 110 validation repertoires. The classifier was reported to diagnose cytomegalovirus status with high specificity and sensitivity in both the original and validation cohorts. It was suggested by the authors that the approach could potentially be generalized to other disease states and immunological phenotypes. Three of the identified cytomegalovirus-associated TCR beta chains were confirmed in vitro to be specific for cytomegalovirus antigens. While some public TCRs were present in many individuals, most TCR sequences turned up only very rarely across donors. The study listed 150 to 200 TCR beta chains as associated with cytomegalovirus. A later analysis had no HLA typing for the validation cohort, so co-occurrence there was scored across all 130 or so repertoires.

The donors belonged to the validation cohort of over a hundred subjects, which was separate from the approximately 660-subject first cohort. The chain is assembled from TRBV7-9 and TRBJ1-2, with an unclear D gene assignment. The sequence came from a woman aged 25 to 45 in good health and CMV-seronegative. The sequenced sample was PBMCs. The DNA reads TGTGCCAGCAGCTTAGTCGCAGGTACGAGAGGCTACACCTTC. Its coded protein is CASSLVAGTRGYTF.